The 10 T cell receptor beta chains presented below share a single source sample, sequenced in a study of blood T cell repertoires in COVID-19. The table came from immunoSEQ multiplex PCR; TCRdb's copy has only in-frame clones and leaves some out. The sample consists of some 150,000 clones, about 84% of them appearing once. Sequencing was performed on peripheral blood. The receptor set was obtained from a human donor in a cohort sampled during active COVID-19.

The J gene is TRBJ2-3, the V gene TRBV6-5; 12 bases line up with TRBD2. V shed 4 bases and J 4 bases; nucleotides not matched to a gene: 3. This CDR3 contains 15 residues. Germline lookup yields CDR1 MNHEY and CDR2 SVGAGI. The chain's CDR3 is CASSSLAGGPDTQYF. Here the CDR3 DNA reads TGTGCCAGCAGTTCTCTAGCGGGGGGGCCAGATACGCAGTATTTT.

The rearrangement uses TRBV6-1 and TRBJ2-7; possibly TRBD2 for D (6 bases). This CDR3 is 15 amino acids long. CDR1 is MNHNS and CDR2 is SASEGT in the germline V gene. Deletions cut 2 bases from V and 3 bases from J, with 14 bases between. In nucleotides, the CDR3 is TGTGCCAGCAGTGAACCGGCTGCCGGGGGCTACGAGCAGTACTTC. It translates to CASSEPAAGGYEQYF.

Only a few counts were recorded for this clone. This chain joins TRBV13 and TRBJ2-7, with a possible D match to TRBD2 (6 bases). This CDR3 contains 14 residues. CDR1 and CDR2 (germline): PRHDT, FYEKMQ (reference sequence). V lost 5 bases to trimming and J lost 3 bases, with 14 bases between them. CDR3 DNA sequence: TGTGCCAGCAGCGCTGTGGGACTGGGCTACGAGCAGTACTTC. Its translation is CASSAVGLGYEQYF.

A few counts support this clone. The gene calls are TRBV5-6 and TRBJ1-2, with TRBD1 as a possible D gene (5 bases). V was shortened by 0 bases and J by 4 bases, with 13 bases between the two germline ends. Germline V gene sequence: CDR1 SGHDT, CDR2 YYEEEE. The CDR3 consists of 15 residues. This CDR3 reads CASSLVGGRSYGYTF. The CDR3 DNA follows: TGTGCCAGCAGCTTGGTCGGGGGTAGAAGCTATGGCTACACCTTC.

The chain has TRBV19 and TRBJ2-3; 7 bases are shared with TRBD2. This CDR3 is 14 amino acids long. CDR1 and CDR2 from the germline V gene are LNHDA and SQIVND (reference sequence). Trimming took 6 bases from V and 7 from J; bases not matched to a gene: 10. The CDR3 coding sequence is TGTGCCAGTAGGGACGGATCCGGGGGGTATACGCAGTATTTT. Its translation is CASRDGSGGYTQYF. Full variable domain (missing parts from reference TRBV19 and TRBJ2-3): DGGITQSPKYLFRKEGQNVTLSCEQNLNHDAMYWYRQDPGQGLRLIYYSQIVNDFQKGDIAEGYSVSREKKESFPLTVTSAQKNPTAFYLCASRDGSGGYTQYFGPGTRLTVL.

In this sample, this clone turned up a few times. This chain joins TRBV5-6 and TRBJ2-7, with 8 nucleotides matching TRBD1. Germline V gene data show CDR1 as SGHDT and CDR2 as YYEEEE. The CDR3 contains 17 residues. J was trimmed by 1 base and V by 5 bases; bases with no gene match: 14. The CDR3 here is CASRSKINGQGSYEQYF. The CDR3 DNA sequence: TGTGCCAGCAGGTCTAAGATCAACGGACAGGGATCCTACGAGCAGTACTTC.

The CDR3 loop is CASSLERVVGELFF. CDR3 coding DNA: TGTGCCAGCAGCCTCGAACGGGTAGTCGGGGAGCTGTTTTTT. The rearrangement joins TRBV27 to TRBJ2-2; no definite D call. Trimming cost V 6 bases and J 7 bases, with 15 bases left between them. Per the germline V gene, CDR1 is MNHEY and CDR2 is SMNVEV (reference sequence). This CDR3 is 14 amino acids long.

On this clone: At one of its ends the junction is not consistent with the germline gene, which may arise from a read error. The gene calls are TRBV7-7 and TRBJ2-1, with 9 bases matching TRBD2. The CDR3 loop spans 19 amino acids. Looked up from germline, CDR1 is SSHAT and CDR2 is FNYEAQ (reference sequence). CDR3: CASSPAAGGPNVEYNEQFF. For the CDR3, the DNA is TGTGCTAGCAGCCCGGCCGCGGGGGGGCCTAATGTCGAGTACAATGAGCAGTTCTTC. Filled out from reference TRBV7-7 and TRBJ2-1, the complete variable domain reads GAGVSQSPRYKVTKRGQDVTLRCDPISSHATLYWYQQALGQGPEFLTYFNYEAQPDKSGLPSDRFSAERPEGSISTLTIQRTEQRDSAMYRCASSPAAGGPNVEYNEQFFGPGTRLTVL.

V usage is TRBV7-3 and J usage is TRBJ2-3; 7 bases map to TRBD2. The J segment lost 9 bases and the V segment lost 2 bases, leaving 5 bases of the junction unmatched. Per germline, CDR1 SGHTA and CDR2 FQGTGA. The CDR3 runs 13 residues. The CDR3 is CASSLGLADTQYF. The CDR3 DNA follows: TGTGCCAGCAGCTTAGGCCTAGCGGACACGCAGTATTTT.

V gene TRBV24-1 combines with J gene TRBJ1-3, with D perhaps matching TRBD1 (5 bases). The CDR3 spans 15 residues. Germline CDR1 is KGHDR and CDR2 is SFDVKD. V lost 9 bases and J 1 base, leaving 15 bases between the germline ends. The CDR3 coding sequence is TGTGCCACCCCTAGGCAAGGGGTATCTGGAAACACCATATATTTT. Protein sequence: CATPRQGVSGNTIYF.